Listed below are T cell receptor beta chains from one sample, sequenced in a study of regulatory T cells in long-lasting Graves disease. TCRdb independently ran MiXCR on the multiplex PCR reads; one entry per CDR3 protein. The sample contains 300,000 to 400,000 distinct CDR3 sequences, 15% to 19% of which appear only once. Sequenced here: peripheral blood mononuclear cells (PBMCs), sampled at new diagnosis, from a patient treated with antithyroid drugs. Source of these receptors: a female donor with Graves disease. The CDR3 runs from the conserved cysteine through the conserved F or W. Each record gives: J gene, V gene, CDR3 protein.

TRBJ1-4 TRBV30 CAWTRDFNEKLFF
TRBJ1-1 TRBV6-2/TRBV6-3 CASSYSTTGHSTEAFF
TRBJ2-2 TRBV24-1 CATSDRQTATGELFF
TRBJ2-7 TRBV5-1 CASSSLLGLAGGDIPPYEQYF
TRBJ2-4 TRBV10-2 CASSEWGEAAKNIQYF
TRBJ2-3 TRBV28 CASSLHASGKLRDTQYF
TRBJ2-3 TRBV15 CATSRDPTESVLGAEWYF
TRBJ1-2 TRBV30 CACPGGGSGYGYTF
TRBJ1-1 TRBV19 CASSTASGTPNTEAFF
TRBJ2-5 TRBV10-3 CAIRRGEFQETQYF
TRBJ1-6 TRBV4-3 CASSSQGDYNSPLHF
TRBJ2-3 TRBV5-6 CASSIERVTDTQYF
TRBJ2-1 TRBV18 CASSPGSPSYNEQFF
TRBJ2-3 TRBV12-3/TRBV12-4 CASTPGDRDSYRETDTQYF
TRBJ1-2 TRBV15 CATSRDRGRPVDGYTF
TRBJ1-1 TRBV18 CASSPPKTMNTEAFF